Each of the 30 T cell receptor beta chains below was sequenced from the same sample in a study of blood T cell repertoires in COVID-19. Method: immunoSEQ multiplex PCR; TCRdb's copy keeps in-frame clones and lacks some. The sample yields 450,000 to 500,000 clones, about nine tenths seen once. Material: PBMCs or T cells enriched from blood (not recorded which). All receptors come from a woman between 18 and 29 years old who had recovered from COVID-19.

This rearrangement joins TRBV18 to TRBJ1-4, with 8 bases aligning to TRBD1. Germline loops: CDR1 KGHSH, CDR2 LQKENI. The CDR3 has 14 amino acids. With 6 bases clipped from V and 8 bases from J, the junction kept 8 bases outside the gene matches. CDR3 nucleotide sequence: TGTGCCAGCTCGTACACAGGGGGGAGGGAAAAACTGTTTTTT. It is translated as CASSYTGGREKLFF.

V usage is TRBV7-3 and J usage is TRBJ1-2, with TRBD1 identical over 8 bases. Per germline, CDR1 SGHTA and CDR2 FQGTGA. The CDR3 loop spans 14 amino acids. Trimming took 5 bases from V and 3 from J; bases not matched to a gene: 5. The CDR3 spells CASSPTGVDYGYTF. In nucleotides, the CDR3 is TGTGCCAGCAGCCCGACAGGGGTCGACTATGGCTACACCTTC.

This clone occurred once. V gene TRBV30 combines with J gene TRBJ2-1, with 8 bases aligning to TRBD2. The CDR3 consists of 17 residues. The germline gives CDR1 GTSNPN, CDR2 SVGIG (reference sequence). Unmatched junction bases numbered 10, after V lost 1 base and J lost 2 bases. The CDR3 DNA reads TGTGCCTGGAGTGACGTCGAGGCGGGGGGTACCTACAATGAGCAGTTCTTC. Encoded protein: CAWSDVEAGGTYNEQFF.

The chain has TRBV21-1 and TRBJ1-5. TRBV21-1 is tagged as a pseudogene. The CDR3 runs to 13 residues. CDR3: CARDRGGNQPQHF. The CDR3 nucleotides are TGTGCCCGCGATCGGGGGGGTAATCAGCCCCAGCATTTT.

Written as DNA, the CDR3 is TGTGCCAGCAGTGCGACAGGGACCCACTACGAGCAGTACTTC. It encodes CASSATGTHYEQYF. This rearrangement joins TRBV2 to TRBJ2-7; 7 nucleotides agree with TRBD1. The junction had 6 bases not matched to a gene; V was cut back by 4 bases and J by 3 bases. The CDR3 is 14 amino acids. The V gene's germline CDR1 is SNHLY and CDR2 FYNNEI.

The gene calls are TRBV5-1 and TRBJ2-2, with a tentative D call TRBD2 (5 bases). CDR3 length: 14 residues. Germline V CDR1 and CDR2: SGHRS, YFSETQ. V lost 3 bases, J lost 2 bases, and 8 bases lay in between. Here the CDR3 reads CASSSGTNTGELFF. The CDR3 coding sequence is TGCGCCAGCAGCTCGGGAACTAACACCGGGGAGCTGTTTTTT.

This sequence joins TRBV10-3 and TRBJ2-5; 9 nucleotides line up with TRBD1. There are 16 residues in the CDR3. Germline lookup yields CDR1 ENHRY and CDR2 SYGVKD. Germline trimming cut 8 bases from V and 5 bases from J; bases unmatched to any gene: 15. The CDR3 region is CAIGGGPGQGLETQYF. CDR3 sequence (DNA): TGTGCCATCGGAGGAGGACCGGGACAGGGACTTGAGACCCAGTACTTC.

Turning to this clone: This sample includes further DNA sequences coding for the same CDR3. The chain has TRBV27 and TRBJ1-3, with D possibly being TRBD1 (6 bases). Trimming pared 5 bases from V and 4 bases from J, leaving 18 bases between. This CDR3 spans 16 amino acids. The germline V gene has CDR1 MNHEY and CDR2 SMNVEV (reference sequence). CDR3 sequence reads: CASSPRGGLSGNTIYF. The CDR3 DNA reads TGTGCCAGCAGTCCCCGAGGGGGTCTTTCAGGAAACACCATATATTTT.

This chain joins TRBV4-1 and TRBJ1-1; no definite D call. Trimming pared 2 bases from V and 0 bases from J, leaving 10 bases between. CDR3 size: 15 residues. Germline V gene data show CDR1 as MGHRA and CDR2 as YSYEKL. The CDR3: CASSQSGLLNTEAFF. In nucleotides, the CDR3 is TGCGCCAGCAGCCAATCAGGACTCCTGAACACTGAAGCTTTCTTT.

This chain joins TRBV18 and TRBJ1-2; 7 bases agree with TRBD1. CDR3 length equals 13 residues. The J segment lost 5 bases and the V segment lost 5 bases, leaving 5 bases of the junction unmatched. The germline CDR1 and CDR2 sequences are KGHSH and LQKENI. CDR3 amino acids: CASSSTGRYGYTF. The CDR3 nucleotides are TGTGCCAGCTCATCGACAGGGCGTTATGGCTACACCTTC.

This chain connects TRBV4-2 to TRBJ1-1; the D gene is possibly TRBD1 (5 bases). Per germline, CDR1 LGHNA and CDR2 YNFKEQ. The V gene lost 0 bases and the J gene lost 5 bases, with 16 bases spanning the gap. This CDR3 is 16 amino acids long. The CDR3 is CASSQDLVGGGTEAFF. The CDR3 nucleotides read TGTGCCAGCAGCCAAGATCTTGTTGGGGGGGGTACTGAAGCTTTCTTT.

The gene calls are TRBV27 and TRBJ2-1, with TRBD2 matching over 12 bases. The V and J ends lost 5 bases and 4 bases, in that order; junction bases with no gene match: 12. The CDR3 totals 18 residues. The germline V gene encodes CDR1 MNHEY and CDR2 SMNVEV (reference sequence). DNA for the CDR3: TGTGCCAGCAGTAAACTAGCGGGGGGCTTCCATGATTACAATGAGCAGTTCTTC. Its translation is CASSKLAGGFHDYNEQFF.

The chain is built from TRBV7-6 and TRBJ2-1, with 9 bases identical to TRBD2. Trimming removed 5 bases from V and 5 bases from J; junction bases left unmatched: 7. The CDR3 extends over 15 amino acids. Germline lookup yields CDR1 SGHVS and CDR2 FNYEAQ. The CDR3 spells CASSPRVAGDNEQFF. CDR3 DNA: TGTGCCAGCAGCCCTCGGGTAGCGGGGGACAATGAGCAGTTCTTC.

This chain uses TRBV7-9 with TRBJ2-3, with 7 bases matching TRBD2. The V gene's germline CDR1 is SEHNR and CDR2 FQNEAQ (reference sequence). V lost 5 bases to trimming and J lost 1 base; unmatched junction nucleotides: 9. The CDR3 loop spans 16 amino acids. The CDR3 loop reads CASSLDRLAGTDTQYF. The CDR3 coding sequence is TGTGCCAGCAGCCTAGACCGACTAGCAGGCACAGATACGCAGTATTTT.

This clone appeared a few times. This chain connects TRBV5-1 to TRBJ1-2; D is uncertain. CDR1 is SGHRS and CDR2 is YFSETQ in the germline V gene. The V end was cut by 0 bases, the J end by 3 bases, with 9 bases between. The CDR3 consists of 14 residues. The CDR3 loop reads CASSLAGKDYGYTF. The CDR3 nucleotides read TGCGCCAGCAGCTTGGCCGGGAAGGACTATGGCTACACCTTC.

V is TRBV19 and J is TRBJ1-1; D gene uncertain. The CDR3 has 15 residues. The V end was cut by 1 base, the J end by 0 bases, with 9 bases between. The germline CDR1 and CDR2 sequences are LNHDA and SQIVND (reference sequence). This CDR3 reads CASSIGGYMNTEAFF. Here the CDR3 DNA reads TGTGCCAGTAGTATAGGAGGGTACATGAACACTGAAGCTTTCTTT.

The J gene is TRBJ1-6, the V gene TRBV3-1 (or the pseudogene TRBV3-2); TRBD1 matches 8 bases. Germline V lookup: CDR1 LGHDT, CDR2 YNNKEL (reference sequence). J gave up 10 bases and V 4 bases, and 12 bases lay outside the gene matches. This CDR3 is 16 amino acids long. The CDR3 spells CASSPSGGAVGSPLHF. For the CDR3, the DNA is TGTGCCAGCAGCCCATCAGGGGGCGCCGTGGGATCACCCCTCCACTTT.

The V gene is TRBV7-8, the J gene TRBJ2-7; possibly TRBD1 for D (6 bases). This CDR3 is built from 15 residues. Germline-derived CDR1 and CDR2 are SGHVS and FQNEAQ. Trimming removed 5 bases from V and 2 bases from J, with 16 bases in between. The CDR3 bases are TGTGCCAGCAGCGCCCCGGGACACAGCCCCTACGAGCAGTACTTC. Its protein product is CASSAPGHSPYEQYF.

The chain uses TRBV9 and TRBJ1-2; no clear D gene. In germline, CDR1 is SGDLS, CDR2 YYNGEE. The CDR3 has 15 residues. Trimming took off 4 bases at V and 2 bases at J, with 15 bases between the two ends. The DNA of the CDR3 is TGTGCCAGCAGCCCCACTCCCGGAGGAAACTATGGCTACACCTTC. Protein: CASSPTPGGNYGYTF.

J is TRBJ1-6 and V is TRBV30; D gene unclear. This CDR3 region has 13 residues. Germline CDR1 and CDR2: GTSNPN and SVGIG (reference sequence). Between the trimmed V and J ends, which lost 0 bases and 10 bases, there was a span of 10 bases. The CDR3 is CAWSVQRESPLHF. CDR3 coding DNA: TGTGCCTGGAGTGTACAAAGGGAGTCACCCCTCCACTTT.

The chain has TRBV28 and TRBJ1-2; a weak D match, TRBD1 (5 bases). The V end was cut by 4 bases, the J end by 4 bases, with 13 bases between. The CDR3 sequence is 14 residues long. Germline-derived CDR1 and CDR2 are MDHEN and SYDVKM. CDR3 in DNA: TGTGCCAGCAGTTCCCAGGGTACGATCTATGGCTACACCTTC. This encodes CASSSQGTIYGYTF.

J is TRBJ1-1 and V is TRBV30, with a tentative D call TRBD1 (5 bases). V lost 3 bases and J 10 bases, leaving 21 bases between the germline ends. Looked up from germline, CDR1 is GTSNPN and CDR2 is SVGIG (reference sequence). The CDR3 runs to 14 residues. CDR3 sequence (DNA): TGTGCCTGGAGCGCCCCCCGGGGGTCCGCCGTAGCTTTCTTT. Amino acid sequence: CAWSAPRGSAVAFF.

The chain links TRBV2 to TRBJ1-1; D uncertain. The CDR3 length is 11 residues. Germline V CDR1 and CDR2: SNHLY, FYNNEI. V was cut by 8 bases and J by 5 bases, with 9 bases left in between. The CDR3 loop reads CASWENTEAFF. CDR3 sequence (DNA): TGTGCCAGCTGGGAGAATACTGAAGCTTTCTTT.

Only one count was recorded for this clone. The chain employs TRBV6-5 and TRBJ1-3, with 9 bases lining up with TRBD1. This CDR3 has 15 amino acids. The ends lost 2 bases at V and 4 bases at J; junction bases unmatched: 3. In germline, CDR1 is MNHEY, CDR2 SVGAGI. The chain's CDR3 is CASSYDRGTGNTIYF. The CDR3 DNA reads as TGTGCCAGCAGTTACGACAGGGGGACAGGAAACACCATATATTTT.

This clone was recorded a few times. This rearrangement joins TRBV9 to TRBJ2-1, with 14 bases aligning to TRBD2. This CDR3 is built from 20 residues. The J segment lost 0 bases and the V segment lost 4 bases, leaving 12 bases of the junction unmatched. Germline V CDR1 and CDR2: SGDLS, YYNGEE. CDR3: CASSPRRLAGGTVSYNEQFF. The CDR3 nucleotides read TGTGCCAGCAGCCCTCGGCGACTAGCGGGGGGGACTGTCTCCTACAATGAGCAGTTCTTC. Filled out from reference TRBV9 and TRBJ2-1, the complete variable domain reads DSGVTQTPKHLITATGQRVTLRCSPRSGDLSVYWYQQSLDQGLQFLIQYYNGEERAKGNILERFSAQQFPDLHSELNLSSLELGDSALYFCASSPRRLAGGTVSYNEQFFGPGTRLTVL.

This chain connects TRBV2 to TRBJ1-1; possibly TRBD1 for D (5 bases). Germline assignment: CDR1 SNHLY and CDR2 FYNNEI. V was clipped by 6 bases and J by 2 bases, with 10 bases between them. This CDR3 is 13 amino acids long. The CDR3 sequence: CASRDTRNTEAFF. The CDR3 nucleotides are TGTGCCAGCAGGGACACACGAAACACTGAAGCTTTCTTT. Full variable domain (remainder filled in from reference TRBV2 and TRBJ1-1): EPEVTQTPSHQVTQMGQEVILRCVPISNHLYFYWYRQILGQKVEFLVSFYNNEISEKSEIFDDQFSVERPDGSNFTLKIRSTKLEDSAMYFCASRDTRNTEAFFGQGTRLTVV.

The chain combines TRBV27 with TRBJ1-1; 9 bases line up with TRBD1. Germline CDR1 is MNHEY and CDR2 is SMNVEV (reference sequence). V trimming: 6 bases; J trimming: 4 bases; junction bases outside the gene matches: 9. CDR3 length: 15 amino acids. The CDR3 protein is CASRSGTGWGTEAFF. As DNA, the CDR3 is TGTGCCAGCAGATCCGGGACAGGGTGGGGCACTGAAGCTTTCTTT.

V is TRBV5-1 and J is TRBJ2-1, with TRBD2 as a possible D gene (6 bases). The germline gives CDR1 SGHRS, CDR2 YFSETQ. The CDR3 is 16 amino acids. V was cut by 2 bases and J by 5 bases, with 17 bases left in between. CDR3 residues: CASSLSFGGTHNEQFF. The CDR3 coding sequence is TGCGCCAGCAGCTTATCTTTCGGCGGGACCCACAATGAGCAGTTCTTC.

The chain couples TRBV7-2 to TRBJ2-3; D might be TRBD2 (5 bases). Germline CDR1 reads SGHTA; CDR2 reads FQGNSA. The CDR3 loop spans 14 amino acids. The germline V and J ends were trimmed by 5 bases and 1 base, with 10 bases remaining between them. The CDR3 DNA reads TGTGCCAGCAGCCAGATGAGGGGCACAGATACGCAGTATTTT. Residues: CASSQMRGTDTQYF. Full variable domain (missing parts from reference TRBV7-2 and TRBJ2-3): GAGVSQSPSNKVTEKGKDVELRCDPISGHTALYWYRQSLGQGLEFLIYFQGNSAPDKSGLPSDRFSAERTGGSVSTLTIQRTQQEDSAVYLCASSQMRGTDTQYFGPGTRLTVL.

This clone appeared a single time. The genes are TRBV11-2 and TRBJ1-1; no clear D. The CDR3 consists of 14 residues. V lost 2 bases and J lost 1, with 8 bases in between. Germline CDR1 is SGHAT and CDR2 is FQNNGV. CDR3 sequence (DNA): TGTGCCAGCAGCTTAATTGCGGGGAACACTGAAGCTTTCTTT. It specifies CASSLIAGNTEAFF. Together with reference TRBV11-2 and TRBJ1-1, the CDR3 gives the full variable domain: EAGVAQSPRYKIIEKRQSVAFWCNPISGHATLYWYQQILGQGPKLLIQFQNNGVVDDSQLPKDRFSAERLKGVDSTLKIQPAKLEDSAVYLCASSLIAGNTEAFFGQGTRLTVV.